This TCR beta chain was sequenced in a study of blood T cell repertoires in COVID-19. As for the study in general: Samples of COVID-19 (acute and convalescent) were obtained from the United States, Italy and Spain. T cells, B-cell-depleted T cells, or PBMCs supplied cDNA or gDNA.

The table came from immunoSEQ multiplex PCR; TCRdb's copy has only in-frame clones and leaves some out. The profile covers 310,000 or so clones, with roughly 90% appearing a single time and around 4% taken by the ten largest. V shed 5 bases and J shed 3 bases, with 10 bases lying between them. CDR1 MNHEY and CDR2 SMNVEV come from the germline V gene (reference sequence). The CDR3 contains 14 residues. The sample taken for sequencing was peripheral blood. This sequence originates from a woman aged 50 to 60 with active or convalescent COVID-19. The chain links TRBV27 to TRBJ1-4; D ambiguous. Here the CDR3 reads CASSGGRANEKLFF. Here the CDR3 DNA reads TGTGCCAGCAGTGGAGGGAGGGCTAATGAAAAACTGTTTTTT.